The 5 T cell receptor beta chains given below trace back to one sample, sequenced in a study of human T cells and chemical hapten exposure. TCRdb passed the RACE reads through MiXCR, listing each CDR3 protein once. This repertoire shows 50,000 to 65,000 distinct CDR3 sequences, 8.5% to 10% found once; its top ten account for 11% to 15%. Time point: pre-sensitization, week 0. Treatment reported: therapeutic diphenylcyclopropenone sensitization with weekly scalp DPC. The sample in question was whole blood, obtained in connection with sensitization to the hapten diphenylcyclopropenone (DPC). The receptors come from a middle-aged woman with alopecia areata. Some clones in this sample may be carry-over from other donors' samples.

This clonotype showed up many times. The V and J genes are TRBV5-1 and TRBJ2-7; 7 positions match TRBD1. Germline CDR1 is SGHRS and CDR2 is YFSETQ. Trimming removed 1 base from V and 2 bases from J; junction bases left unmatched: 6. This CDR3 spans 15 amino acids. The CDR3 DNA reads TGCGCCAGCAGCTTGAATTGGGACAGTCCCTACGAGCAGTACTTC. Its translation: CASSLNWDSPYEQYF.

This clonotype showed up many times. The rearrangement joins TRBV7-8 to TRBJ1-1; TRBD1 is a possible D gene (5 bases). Trimming removed 1 base from V and 7 bases from J, with 7 bases in between. The CDR3 sequence is 12 residues long. Germline V gene lookup returns CDR1 SGHVS and CDR2 FQNEAQ. CDR3 protein: CASSLGGIEAFF. DNA for the CDR3: TGTGCCAGCAGCTTAGGGGGCATTGAAGCTTTCTTT. The entire variable domain, with the rest obtained from reference TRBV7-8 and TRBJ1-1, is as follows: GAGVSQSPRYKVAKRGQDVALRCDPISGHVSLFWYQQALGQGPEFLTYFQNEAQLDKSGLPSDRFFAERPEGSVSTLKIQRTQQEDSAVYLCASSLGGIEAFFGQGTRLTVV.

Only a few counts were recorded for this clonotype. The rearrangement joins TRBV19 to TRBJ2-3; 9 bases match TRBD1. V lost 1 base, J lost 2 bases, and 16 bases stayed unmatched. CDR3 length: 20 residues. CDR1 is LNHDA, CDR2 SQIVND, per germline (reference sequence). The CDR3 loop reads CASSIVLHDWDRAFTDTQYF. In DNA, the CDR3 is TGTGCCAGTAGTATAGTTTTACACGACTGGGACAGGGCCTTCACAGATACGCAGTATTTT.

This clonotype was counted ten times or more. The chain has TRBV2 and TRBJ1-4; D is undetermined. CDR1 is SNHLY, CDR2 FYNNEI, per germline. Trimming left V 7 bases short and J 2 bases short, with 11 bases between. The CDR3 has 14 residues. CDR3 residues: CASTVLLTNEKLFF. The CDR3 DNA reads as TGTGCCAGCACCGTACTGCTTACTAATGAAAAACTGTTTTTT.

This clonotype was detected ten times or more. The rearrangement uses TRBV6-6 and TRBJ2-7, with D perhaps TRBD2 (5 bases). Between the trimmed V and J ends, which lost 0 bases and 3 bases, there was a span of 9 bases. There are 14 residues in the CDR3. CDR1 is MNHNY and CDR2 is SVGAGI in the germline V gene (reference sequence). As DNA, the CDR3 is TGTGCCAGCAGTTACTCGAGGGCCTACTACGAGCAGTACTTC. Amino acids: CASSYSRAYYEQYF.